These T cell receptor beta chains were read from a single sample in a study of lymphopenia after photon versus proton radiotherapy. The data were produced by immunoSEQ multiplex PCR, yet TCRdb's version contains in-frame clones alone and is incomplete. Of roughly 25,000 clones listed, around 90% are singletons. The source material was peripheral blood, sampled from a patient treated with photon-based radiotherapy. These receptor sequences come from a woman in her forties or fifties with cholangiocarcinoma. Both conserved end residues are part of each CDR3. Each record gives: V gene, D gene, J gene, clone size, CDR3 DNA, CDR3 protein. A D gene is named only where the DNA matches it firmly. Size is omitted from some rows. Given values are once, few, many or a class for expanded clones.

TRBV4-3	TRBD2	TRBJ2-5	NA	TGCGCCAGCAGCCAAGATCGGGCGGGGGGGCCCCAAGAGACCCAGTACTTC	CASSQDRAGGPQETQYF
TRBV4-3	NA	TRBJ2-1	NA	TGCGCCAGCAGCCAGCAGGGTCGGTCCTCCTACAATGAGCAGTTCTTC	CASSQQGRSSYNEQFF
TRBV15	NA	TRBJ1-6	NA	TGTGCCACCAGCTACGCCGAGGGGGGGAATTCACCCCTCCACTTT	CATSYAEGGNSPLHF
TRBV27	TRBD1	TRBJ2-3	NA	TGTGCCAGCAGTTTCCGGACAGGGGGCACAGATACGCAGTATTTT	CASSFRTGGTDTQYF
TRBV7-9	NA	TRBJ1-5	NA	TGTGCCAGCAGCTTAGGAACGGCATCCCGGAGGCCGGGAGATCAGCCCCAGCATTTT	CASSLGTASRRPGDQPQHF
TRBV27	NA	TRBJ1-2	NA	TGTGCCAGCAGTTTTGACCGCTTAGGCGGCTACACCTTC	CASSFDRLGGYTF
TRBV9	NA	TRBJ2-3	once	TGTGCCAGCAGCGTAGTCGGGGGCGCGAGGGATACGCAGTATTTT	CASSVVGGARDTQYF
TRBV7-8	NA	TRBJ2-7	medium-sized	TGTGCCAGCAGCCCGGAGGGACCGTCCTACGAGCAGTACTTC	CASSPEGPSYEQYF
TRBV5-6	NA	TRBJ2-5	NA	TGTGCCAGCAGTAACCCGTTCGTAACTCTAGGGACCCAGTACTTC	CASSNPFVTLGTQYF
TRBV7-2	TRBD2	TRBJ2-5	NA	TGTGCCAGCAACCGAGGACTAGCGGGGGGCCAAGAGACCCAGTACTTC	CASNRGLAGGQETQYF
TRBV2	NA	TRBJ2-5	once	TGTGCCAGCAGGAACGCCGGGGGGCGGGAGACCCAGTACTTC	CASRNAGGRETQYF